These T cell receptor beta chains were read from a single sample in a study of blood T cell repertoires in COVID-19. Sequencing was performed with immunoSEQ multiplex PCR; in TCRdb, only in-frame clones are kept and a portion is missing. The data contain around 110,000 clones, roughly 84% of them seen just once; the ten biggest clones take up roughly 1.5%. Sample: peripheral blood. Receptor source: a man between 40 and 49 years old with acute or convalescent COVID-19. Each CDR3 is given with its conserved first and last residue. The D gene is left open where the match is weak. A row's size may be missing; if present it is once, few, many or a size class.

abundance,d_gene,v_gene,j_gene,CDR3nt,CDR3aa
.,TRBD1,TRBV5-6,TRBJ1-6,TGTGCCAGCAGCTTGGCTGGGACAGCTAATTCACCCCTCCACTTT,CASSLAGTANSPLHF
.,.,TRBV28,TRBJ1-1,TGTGCCAGCAGTTTATTGGGACAAGAGGGCACTGAAGCTTTCTTT,CASSLLGQEGTEAFF
.,TRBD2,TRBV15,TRBJ2-7,TGTGCCACCAGCGGACCCCCCGGGAGGTCGGGCGAGCAGTACTTC,CATSGPPGRSGEQYF
.,.,TRBV5-1,TRBJ1-4,TGCGCCAGCAGCTTTGGGGGGGACGGTGAAAAACTGTTTTTT,CASSFGGDGEKLFF
.,TRBD2,TRBV7-3,TRBJ2-1,TGTGCCAGCAGCTTACGGCCTAGCGGAGCGGATGAGCAGTTCTTC,CASSLRPSGADEQFF
.,.,TRBV9,TRBJ2-3,TGTGCCAGCAGCGTAGGATCAGGGTCATATACAGATACGCAGTATTTT,CASSVGSGSYTDTQYF
.,.,TRBV19,TRBJ1-4,TGTGCCAGTAGCCCAAAGATGACAGGAAGGAATGAAAAACTGTTTTTT,CASSPKMTGRNEKLFF
.,.,TRBV7-9,TRBJ1-4,TGTGCCACGGAGAGGGAGGGAGGAGGTGAAAAACTGTTTTTT,CATEREGGGEKLFF
.,TRBD1,TRBV4-2,TRBJ2-3,TGTGCCAGCAGCCAAGATCGCAGGGGGCAAAATACGCAGTATTTT,CASSQDRRGQNTQYF
.,TRBD2,TRBV7-3,TRBJ2-3,TGTGCCAGCTTATCTAGCGGGACTCGGGCAGATACGCAGTATTTT,CASLSSGTRADTQYF
.,TRBD1,TRBV10-3,TRBJ2-7,TGTGCCATCAGTGGGGACAGGGGCCCGTACGAGCAGTACTTC,CAISGDRGPYEQYF
.,.,TRBV6-1,TRBJ1-3,TGTGCCAGCAGTGAACTATCCCCTGGCTCTGGAAACACCATATATTTT,CASSELSPGSGNTIYF
.,TRBD1,TRBV6-6,TRBJ2-7,TGTGCCAGCAGAGGACAGGGGGCTGGGGAGCAGTACTTC,CASRGQGAGEQYF
.,.,TRBV9,TRBJ2-5,TGTGCCAGCAGCGTAGCACAGGGAGGGGAGACCCAGTACTTC,CASSVAQGGETQYF
.,TRBD1,TRBV5-1,TRBJ1-1,TGCGCCAGCAGCCTTGAGACAGGGGACACTGAAGCTTTCTTT,CASSLETGDTEAFF
.,TRBD2,TRBV24-1,TRBJ2-1,TGTGCCACCAGTGGTACAACCGGGACTAGCGGGATTAGTGAGCAGTTCTTC,CATSGTTGTSGISEQFF
.,.,TRBV27,TRBJ2-5,TGTGCCAGCAGTCTAGCGTCATCGCAAGAGACCCAGTACTTC,CASSLASSQETQYF
.,.,TRBV7-2,TRBJ1-2,TGTGCCAGCAGCGAGTCCGCTAACTATGGCTACACCTTC,CASSESANYGYTF
.,.,TRBV11-2,TRBJ2-7,TGTGCCAGCAGCTTAGACGGGGTAATAAGGGAGCAGTACTTC,CASSLDGVIREQYF
once,TRBD1,TRBV28,TRBJ1-4,TGTGCCAGCAGCCGGACAGGGGTTGATGAAAAACTGTTTTTT,CASSRTGVDEKLFF
.,.,TRBV6-5,TRBJ2-1,TGTGCCAGCAGTCATAGCTTTGAGCAGTTCTTC,CASSHSFEQFF
.,TRBD1,TRBV11-2,TRBJ1-1,TGTGCCAGCAGCTCCCCCCCGAGGACAGGAACGGAAGCTTTCTTT,CASSSPPRTGTEAFF
few,TRBD2,TRBV5-1,TRBJ2-5,TGCGCCAGCAGCCTGGGACTAGCGGGAGTCTGGGAGACCCAGTACTTC,CASSLGLAGVWETQYF
.,.,TRBV7-9,TRBJ2-2,TGTGCCAGCAGCTATCTCGGACAGCCTTGGGGGACCGGGGAGCTGTTTTTT,CASSYLGQPWGTGELFF
.,.,TRBV6-1,TRBJ1-2,TGTGCCAGCAGTGACAGGGGATATGGCTACACCTTC,CASSDRGYGYTF
.,TRBD2,TRBV2,TRBJ2-2,TGTGCCAGCAGCGGACTAGCTCCGAACACCGGGGAGCTGTTTTTT,CASSGLAPNTGELFF
once,TRBD1,TRBV19,TRBJ1-2,TGTGCCAGTAGTATCACAGGGGGGACTAACTATGGCTACACCTTC,CASSITGGTNYGYTF
.,.,TRBV19,TRBJ1-3,TGTGCCAGTAGTACCCAGGTCAGAAGAAACACCATATATTTT,CASSTQVRRNTIYF
.,TRBD2,TRBV15,TRBJ2-5,TGTGCCACCAGCAGGATTCCCGGGACTAGCGGGAGGGCGGGGGAGACCCAGTACTTC,CATSRIPGTSGRAGETQYF
.,.,TRBV6-5,TRBJ1-3,TGTGCCAGCAGTTCCTCCTTATCGGTCTCTGGAAACACCATATATTTT,CASSSSLSVSGNTIYF
.,TRBD2,TRBV27,TRBJ2-1,TGTGCCAGCAGTTTCGGGACTACCTACAATGAGCAGTTCTTC,CASSFGTTYNEQFF
.,.,TRBV5-1,TRBJ1-5,TGCGCCAGCAGCTTGGGCCAGGGTCAGCCCCAGCATTTT,CASSLGQGQPQHF
.,.,TRBV6-6,TRBJ1-1,TGTGCCAGCAGCCCCCCTATTGCTATCGGGAATGAAGCTTTCTTT,CASSPPIAIGNEAFF
.,.,TRBV7-3,TRBJ2-1,TGTGCCAGCAGCTGTGGGGGCGGGGGCAATGAGCAGTTCTTC,CASSCGGGGNEQFF
.,.,TRBV6-5,TRBJ2-2,TGTGCCAGCAGTTACCTAGGCGGAGCGGCAGGGGAGCTGTTTTTT,CASSYLGGAAGELFF
.,.,TRBV5-6,TRBJ1-2,TGTGCCAGCAGCTTGCGGGGGGCAGGCTATGGCTACACCTTC,CASSLRGAGYGYTF
.,.,TRBV5-1,TRBJ2-5,TGCGCCAGCAGCTTCGGGCAGGGGGAGACCCAGTACTTC,CASSFGQGETQYF
.,.,TRBV3-1/TRBV3-2,TRBJ2-1,TGTGCCAGCAGGCGATACATGGACAGAGCTAGTGAGCAGTTCTTC,CASRRYMDRASEQFF
.,TRBD2,TRBV19,TRBJ2-3,TGTGCCAGTAGTATTTATAGCGGGGGCACAGATACGCAGTATTTT,CASSIYSGGTDTQYF
.,TRBD2,TRBV4-1,TRBJ2-5,TGCGCCAGCAGCCCAACATCGGCGGGGGGCGCGGAGACCCAGTACTTC,CASSPTSAGGAETQYF
.,.,TRBV28,TRBJ2-7,TGTGCCAGCAGTGCGTCGGTTTACGAGCAGTACTTC,CASSASVYEQYF
few,.,TRBV25-1,TRBJ2-2,TGTGCCAGCAGTGAATACAGGGACACCGGGGAGCTGTTTTTT,CASSEYRDTGELFF